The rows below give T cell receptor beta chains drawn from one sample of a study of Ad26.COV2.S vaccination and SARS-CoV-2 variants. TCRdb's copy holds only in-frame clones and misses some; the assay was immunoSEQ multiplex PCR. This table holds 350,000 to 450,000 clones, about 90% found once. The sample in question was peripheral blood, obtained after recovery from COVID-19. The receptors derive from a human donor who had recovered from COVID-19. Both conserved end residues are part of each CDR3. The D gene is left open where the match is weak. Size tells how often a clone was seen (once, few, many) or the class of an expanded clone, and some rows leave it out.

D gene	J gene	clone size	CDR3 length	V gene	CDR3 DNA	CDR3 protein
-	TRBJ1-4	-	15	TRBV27	TGTGCCAGCAGTCGGACACAGGGAATACAGGAAAAACTGTTTTTT	CASSRTQGIQEKLFF
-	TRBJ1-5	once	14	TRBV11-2	TGTGCCAGCAGCCCTACAGGGAGAGAACAGCCCCAGCATTTT	CASSPTGREQPQHF
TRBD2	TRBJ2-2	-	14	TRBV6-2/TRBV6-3	TGTGCCAGCAGTCACGGACTAGTTTCCGGGGAGCTGTTTTTT	CASSHGLVSGELFF
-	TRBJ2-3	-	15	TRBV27	TGTGCCAGCGGACCGACCAGAGCAGCAGCAGATACGCAGTATTTT	CASGPTRAAADTQYF
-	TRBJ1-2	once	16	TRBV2	TGTGCCAGCAGTGAAGGCGGGCAGGGTCAGGGCTATGGCTACACCTTC	CASSEGGQGQGYGYTF
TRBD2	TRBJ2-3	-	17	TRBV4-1	TGCGCCAGCAGCCGAGATCGGGGCGGGGGGGCCATAGATACGCAGTATTTT	CASSRDRGGGAIDTQYF
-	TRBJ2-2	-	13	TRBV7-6	TGTGCCAGCAGCCCCCCCCCGGCCGGGGAGCTGTTTTTT	CASSPPPAGELFF
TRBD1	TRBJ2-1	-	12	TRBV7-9	TGTGCCAGCAGCACACAGGGGAATGAGCAGTTCTTC	CASSTQGNEQFF
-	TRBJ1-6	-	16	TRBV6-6	TGTGCCAGCAGTTTTGACGGACCCACCCTGAATTCACCCCTCCACTTT	CASSFDGPTLNSPLHF
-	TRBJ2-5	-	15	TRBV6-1	TGTGCCAGCAGTGAGTCGCAGTTTAGCCAAGAGACCCAGTACTTC	CASSESQFSQETQYF
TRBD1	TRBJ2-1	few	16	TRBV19	TGTGCCAGTTCCAACCGGGACAGGGGGCTGGACAATGAGCAGTTCTTC	CASSNRDRGLDNEQFF
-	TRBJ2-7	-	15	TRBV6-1	TGTGCCAGCAGTGAAAGGGACCCTTTTGGGAGGGAGCAGTACTTC	CASSERDPFGREQYF
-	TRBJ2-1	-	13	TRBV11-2	TGTGCCAGCAGCTCCCGGTATTACAATGAGCAGTTCTTC	CASSSRYYNEQFF
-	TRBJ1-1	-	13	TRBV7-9	TGTGCCAGCAGCCCCTCCGTCCGGGGTGAAGCTTTCTTT	CASSPSVRGEAFF
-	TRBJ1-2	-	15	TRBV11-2	TGTGCCAGCAGCTCCACGTCTCAGGGGTGGGAAGGCTACACCTTC	CASSSTSQGWEGYTF
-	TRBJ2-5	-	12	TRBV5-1	TGCGCCAGCACCGACAGTCAAGAGACCCAGTACTTC	CASTDSQETQYF
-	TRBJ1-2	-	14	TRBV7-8	TGTGCCAGCAGCTCGCACAGGGAAAACTATGGCTACACCTTC	CASSSHRENYGYTF
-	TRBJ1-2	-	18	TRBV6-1	TGTGCCAGCAGTGTCTCCGACGTACCGACAGACCCTAACTATGGCTACACCTTC	CASSVSDVPTDPNYGYTF
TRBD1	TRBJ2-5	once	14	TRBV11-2	TGTGCCAGCAGCTACACGACAGGGGGCGAGACCCAGTACTTC	CASSYTTGGETQYF
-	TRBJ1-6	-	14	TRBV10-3	TGTGCCATCAGTCCAGCACAGGATAATTCACCCCTCCACTTT	CAISPAQDNSPLHF